This is a list of T cell receptor beta chains from one sample in a study of blood T cells in healthy people across ages. TCRdb re-called the 5' RACE reads with MiXCR, one entry per CDR3 protein. The sample carries approximately 1,000,000 distinct CDR3 sequences, under 45% recorded once. Input material: blood. These receptors all come from an older woman in good health. The CDR3 runs from the conserved cysteine through the conserved F or W. The order of the fields is V gene, D gene, J gene, clone size, CDR3 DNA, CDR3 protein. The D gene is left open where the match is weak. Part of the rows lack a size; the others show once, few, many or a class for expanded clones.

TRBV7-2	NA	TRBJ1-6	NA	TGTGCCAGCAGCGTACTGGGAAATTATTCACCCCTCCACTTT	CASSVLGNYSPLHF
TRBV12-3/TRBV12-4	NA	TRBJ1-1	NA	TGTGCCAGCAGCCCGGGTGGGGTTAGAGCTTTCTTT	CASSPGGVRAFF
TRBV9	NA	TRBJ2-3	NA	TGTGCCAGCAGCGTAGTGGACCAATCCTCCTTAAGTAGCACAGATACGCAGTATTTT	CASSVVDQSSLSSTDTQYF
TRBV29-1	TRBD2	TRBJ2-7	few	TGCAGCGTTCTGGACAGTAAGAGTTGGAGCGGGAGTGGTAGATTCTACGAGCAGTACTTC	CSVLDSKSWSGSGRFYEQYF
TRBV6-6	NA	TRBJ2-1	once	TGTGCCAGCAGTGGCGGCACGGGAGGGGGCTACGAGCAGTTCTTC	CASSGGTGGGYEQFF
TRBV12-3/TRBV12-4	TRBD2	TRBJ2-1	few	TGTGCCAGCAGTTTAGGGGAGGGGTATGAGCAGTTCTTC	CASSLGEGYEQFF
TRBV2	NA	TRBJ1-1	NA	TGTGCCAGCAGTGACGGGGGTTACACTGAAGCTTTCTTT	CASSDGGYTEAFF
TRBV12-3/TRBV12-4	NA	TRBJ1-2	once	TGTGCCAGCAGTTTAGCGCAGGGTAGGAACTATGGCTACACCTTC	CASSLAQGRNYGYTF
TRBV20-1	TRBD2	TRBJ2-7	few	TGCAGTGCTCCAGCGGGGTTAGCCTACGAGCAGTACTTC	CSAPAGLAYEQYF
TRBV12-3/TRBV12-4	TRBD2	TRBJ2-3	NA	TGTGCCAGCCGGTTCCTAGCGGGACCAGATACGCAGTATTTT	CASRFLAGPDTQYF
TRBV10-2	NA	TRBJ2-1	once	TGCGCCAGCAGTGATTGGGAAGCGGGTAGCTCCTACAATGAGCAGTTCTTC	CASSDWEAGSSYNEQFF
TRBV27	NA	TRBJ2-3	NA	TGTGCCAGCAGTTTAACTTTTAGCACAGATACGCAGTATTTT	CASSLTFSTDTQYF
TRBV11-3	NA	TRBJ2-1	few	TGTGCCAGCAGCCAGACTAGGTTCAATGAGCAGTTCTTC	CASSQTRFNEQFF
TRBV20-1	NA	TRBJ2-4	few	TGCAGTGCTAGCGGCGGGATGGGCAAAAACATTCAGTACTTC	CSASGGMGKNIQYF
TRBV2	NA	TRBJ2-1	NA	TGTGCCAGCAAGGAGGGCCGAAACAATGAGCAGTTCTTC	CASKEGRNNEQFF
TRBV29-1	NA	TRBJ1-1	NA	TGCAGCGTTGCCCTTGGGGGAGACACTGAAGCTTTCTTT	CSVALGGDTEAFF
TRBV11-2	TRBD1	TRBJ2-6	NA	TGTGCCAGCAGCCCTAACCTCCAGGGGGCCGGGGCCAACGTCCTGACTTTC	CASSPNLQGAGANVLTF
TRBV27	NA	TRBJ1-4	NA	TGTGCCAGCAGTTTGACTCCCCATGGAAATGAAAAACTGTTTTTT	CASSLTPHGNEKLFF
TRBV6-2/TRBV6-3	TRBD2	TRBJ2-7	many	TGTGCCAGCACTCGAGCGGGATCCTACGAGCAGTACTTC	CASTRAGSYEQYF
TRBV12-3/TRBV12-4	NA	TRBJ2-7	few	TGTGCCAGCAGTCCTGATCACACCACCTACGAGCAGTACTTC	CASSPDHTTYEQYF
TRBV10-1	TRBD1	TRBJ2-1	NA	TGCGCCAGCAGTGAGTGGTCCCGGGACAGGCCTTACAATGAGCAGTTCTTC	CASSEWSRDRPYNEQFF
TRBV5-1	NA	TRBJ2-3	NA	TGCGCCAGCAGCTTGGCCAGGGGGGGATTGTCAGATACGCAGTATTTT	CASSLARGGLSDTQYF
TRBV13	TRBD2	TRBJ2-3	NA	TGTGCCAGCAGCCCGGGACTAGCAAGAAGGGGGAGCACAGATACGCAGTATTTT	CASSPGLARRGSTDTQYF